One sample yielded the 30 T cell receptor beta chains listed below, sequenced in a study of T cells in Graves' hyperthyroidism and ophthalmopathy. Template material for amplifying TCR beta CDR3 regions consisted of RNA transcripts. Initially, a first-round RT-PCR of the TCR CDR3 employed the HTBI primer set. TCRdb reanalysed the multiplex PCR reads using MiXCR and keeps one entry per CDR3 protein. This sample has over 550,000 distinct CDR3 sequences; approximately 16% occur once, and the top ten carry roughly 18%. The sequencing sample was made of blood. Source of these receptors: a young woman with Graves' hyperthyroidism.

The sample holds a few counts of this clonotype. This rearrangement joins TRBV19 to TRBJ1-1, with no clear D. Per the germline V gene, CDR1 is LNHDA and CDR2 is SQIVND (reference sequence). This CDR3 contains 14 residues. Trimming took 5 bases from V and 2 from J, leaving 12 bases between them. Here the CDR3 reads CASSLNLENTEAFF. As DNA, the CDR3 is TGTGCCAGTAGTTTGAACCTAGAAAACACTGAAGCTTTCTTT.

This clonotype was detected ten times or more. The rearrangement links TRBV28 to TRBJ2-1, with 10 bases aligning to TRBD2. V was clipped by 9 bases and J by 5 bases; unmatched bases: 7. The germline V gene encodes CDR1 MDHEN and CDR2 SYDVKM. The CDR3 totals 14 residues. The CDR3 protein is CASDPSGSNNEQFF. CDR3 nucleotides: TGTGCCAGTGACCCTAGCGGGAGTAACAATGAGCAGTTCTTC. Drawing the rest from reference TRBV28 and TRBJ2-1, the complete variable domain is DVKVTQSSRYLVKRTGEKVFLECVQDMDHENMFWYRQDPGLGLRLIYFSYDVKMKEKGDIPEGYSVSREKKERFSLILESASTNQTSMYLCASDPSGSNNEQFFGPGTRLTVL.

This clonotype was seen at least ten times. CDR3 protein: CASSYDGGKGDTQYF. CDR3 DNA: TGTGCCAGCAGTTACGACGGGGGTAAGGGAGATACGCAGTATTTT. This chain connects TRBV6-5 to TRBJ2-3; D possibly corresponds to TRBD2 (6 bases). This CDR3 spans 15 amino acids. Deletions cut 2 bases from V and 5 bases from J, with 14 bases between. Germline V gene data show CDR1 as MNHEY and CDR2 as SVGAGI.

This clonotype was detected only a few times. The chain couples TRBV5-6 to TRBJ2-1, with D unclear. Germline V gene lookup returns CDR1 SGHDT and CDR2 YYEEEE. CDR3 length: 15 residues. The ends were cut back, 0 bases at V and 5 bases at J, with 12 bases in the middle. This CDR3 is CASSLALVRHNEQFF. The CDR3, as DNA: TGTGCCAGCAGCTTGGCATTAGTCCGACACAATGAGCAGTTCTTC. Complete variable domain (other parts from reference TRBV5-6 and TRBJ2-1): DAGVTQSPTHLIKTRGQQVTLRCSPKSGHDTVSWYQQALGQGPQFIFQYYEEEERQRGNFPDRFSGHQFPNYSSELNVNALLLGDSALYLCASSLALVRHNEQFFGPGTRLTVL.

Written as DNA, the CDR3 is TGCGCCAGCAGCCAAGACTACCCGGGAAGCTCCTACGAGCAGTACTTC. It translates to CASSQDYPGSSYEQYF. The chain has TRBV4-3 and TRBJ2-7; the D gene is possibly TRBD2 (5 bases). V was shortened by 0 bases and J by 0 bases, with 12 bases between the two germline ends. Germline V CDR1 and CDR2: LGHNA, YSLEER. CDR3 length equals 16 residues.

In nucleotides, the CDR3 is TGTGCCAGCAGTGAATCCCCTAACCGGGGCAGGGGACCCCTCCACTTT. Translating gives CASSESPNRGRGPLHF. V is TRBV25-1 and J is TRBJ1-6; D possibly corresponds to TRBD1 (6 bases). CDR1 and CDR2 from the germline V gene are MGHDK and SYGVNS. V lost 1 base and J 12 bases, leaving 19 bases between the germline ends. The CDR3 has 16 amino acids. The full variable domain, rest sourced from reference TRBV25-1 and TRBJ1-6, is EADIYQTPRYLVIGTGKKITLECSQTMGHDKMYWYQQDPGMELHLIHYSYGVNSTEKGDLSSESTVSRIRTEHFPLTLESARPSHTSQYLCASSESPNRGRGPLHFGNGTRLTVT.

This clonotype has a count of ten or more. This rearrangement joins TRBV12-3 or TRBV12-4 to TRBJ1-1; a possible D gene is TRBD1 (5 bases). V lost 3 bases and J 3 bases, leaving 20 bases between the germline ends. The CDR3 contains 17 residues. CDR3 in DNA: TGTGCCAGCAGTTTGGACACCCGGGTGGAGGGGTACACTGAAGCTTTCTTT. Protein sequence: CASSLDTRVEGYTEAFF.

The chain joins TRBV28 to TRBJ2-4, with 8 bases identical to TRBD1. The V and J ends lost 6 bases and 9 bases, in that order; junction bases with no gene match: 10. Germline CDR1 reads MDHEN; CDR2 reads SYDVKM. This CDR3 contains 14 residues. CDR3 in DNA: TGTGCCAGCAGCGTAGAGGACAGGGCACCCATTCAGTACTTC. This translates into CASSVEDRAPIQYF.

This clonotype was counted a few times. This sequence may be a read error, since a much larger clone differs from it by one base. The V and J genes are TRBV7-9 and TRBJ1-2; possibly TRBD1 for D (5 bases). Per germline, CDR1 SEHNR and CDR2 FQNEAQ (reference sequence). The CDR3 runs 14 residues. Trimming removed 5 bases from V and 4 bases from J, with 14 bases in between. The CDR3 spells CASSPEGTGYGYTF. The CDR3 region has the DNA TGTGCCAGCAGCCCGGAGGGGACGGGCTATGGCTACACCTTC.

This clonotype has at least ten counts. The V gene is TRBV18, the J gene TRBJ2-7; 9 bases agree with TRBD1. With V trimmed by 6 bases and J by 5 bases, 11 bases remained unmatched. CDR1 KGHSH and CDR2 LQKENI come from the germline V gene. The CDR3 runs to 15 residues. The CDR3 DNA reads TGTGCCAGCTCCGGGACAGGGAAAGTTCGCGACGAGCAGTACTTC. Its protein is CASSGTGKVRDEQYF.

This clonotype was seen ten or more times. The chain uses TRBV10-3 and TRBJ2-7; D not resolved. Germline CDR1 is ENHRY and CDR2 is SYGVKD. This CDR3 contains 12 residues. The V end lost 6 bases, the J end lost 1 base, and 7 bases lay between the germline ends. The CDR3 sequence: CAISDGSYEQYF. CDR3 sequence (DNA): TGTGCCATCAGCGACGGATCCTACGAGCAGTACTTC.

This clonotype was found many times. The V call is TRBV2, the J call TRBJ2-7; 14 bases are a match to TRBD2. In germline, CDR1 is SNHLY, CDR2 FYNNEI. The CDR3 extends over 15 amino acids. V gave up 7 bases and J gave up 1 base; unmatched junction bases: 3. CDR3: CASMGLAGASYEQYF. The CDR3 nucleotides are TGTGCCAGCATGGGACTAGCGGGAGCGTCCTACGAGCAGTACTTC.

About this clonotype: A much larger clone lies one base from this, so it may be a read error. The rearrangement joins TRBV4-2 to TRBJ2-1, with D perhaps TRBD2 (5 bases). CDR1 is LGHNA and CDR2 is YNFKEQ in the germline V gene. The CDR3 runs to 14 residues. Trimming removed 0 bases from V and 10 bases from J, with 13 bases in between. CDR3 residues: CASSQERENYEQFF. CDR3 bases: TGTGCCAGCAGCCAAGAAAGGGAGAACTACGAGCAGTTCTTC.

This chain connects TRBV28 to TRBJ1-5; no reliable D call. Trimming pared 1 base from V and 6 bases from J, leaving 13 bases between. This CDR3 has 15 amino acids. Germline V gene sequence: CDR1 MDHEN, CDR2 SYDVKM. The CDR3 loop is CASSLYPGGGQPQHF. The CDR3 DNA reads as TGTGCCAGCAGTTTATATCCGGGAGGAGGTCAGCCCCAGCATTTT.

This clonotype was detected a few times. This chain connects TRBV5-1 to TRBJ2-2; D is uncertain. The V and J ends lost 4 bases and 7 bases respectively, with 20 bases between them. Germline CDR1 SGHRS, CDR2 YFSETQ. There are 16 residues in the CDR3. The DNA of the CDR3 is TGCGCCAGCAGCCCCTTTTGGGAATCTGTTAACGGGGAGCTGTTTTTT. This translates into CASSPFWESVNGELFF.

The chain joins TRBV6-5 to TRBJ1-1, with D hard to call. This CDR3 comprises 14 residues. Trimming took off 0 bases at V and 3 bases at J, with 8 bases between the two ends. CDR1 MNHEY and CDR2 SVGAGI come from the germline V gene. For the CDR3, the DNA is TGTGCCAGCAGTTACTCGGACCCCCACACTGAAGCTTTCTTT. As protein: CASSYSDPHTEAFF.

As to this clonotype: A much more abundant neighbour one base away suggests this may be a read error. The chain has TRBV2 and TRBJ2-1; 9 bases are a match to TRBD1. The germline V gene encodes CDR1 SNHLY and CDR2 FYNNEI. V lost 8 bases, J lost 5 bases, and 7 bases stayed unmatched. The CDR3 contains 14 residues. The CDR3, as DNA: TGTGCCAGCTTACAGGGGGCATCGCACAATGAGCAGTTCTTC. Amino acid sequence: CASLQGASHNEQFF. Together with reference TRBV2 and TRBJ2-1, the CDR3 gives the full variable domain: EPEVTQTPSHQVTQMGQEVILRCVPISNHLYFYWYRQILGQKVEFLVSFYNNEISEKSEIFDDQFSVERPDGSNFTLKIRSTKLEDSAMYFCASLQGASHNEQFFGPGTRLTVL.

There are many counts of this clonotype. The chain couples TRBV7-9 to TRBJ2-3, with 7 bases fitting TRBD2. The V and J ends lost 2 bases and 4 bases, in that order; junction bases with no gene match: 9. The germline gives CDR1 SEHNR, CDR2 FQNEAQ (reference sequence). The CDR3 length is 16 residues. The CDR3 DNA follows: TGTGCCAGCAGCTTAAGTTCGGCGGGGGTGGCAGATACGCAGTATTTT. This codes for CASSLSSAGVADTQYF.

This clonotype was seen only once. V gene TRBV12-5 combines with J gene TRBJ1-3, with D perhaps TRBD1 (5 bases). From germline, CDR1 is LGHNT and CDR2 FRNRAP. This CDR3 spans 14 amino acids. Trimming removed 5 bases from V and 7 bases from J, with 15 bases in between. The CDR3 DNA reads as TGTGCTAGTGGTCCCCGGGCCCGGGGGAACACCATATATTTT. It yields the protein CASGPRARGNTIYF.

This sequence joins TRBV20-1 and TRBJ2-1, with TRBD2 identical over 11 bases. Unmatched junction bases numbered 9, after V lost 5 bases and J lost 3 bases. The germline V gene has CDR1 DFQATT and CDR2 SNEGSKA (reference sequence). The CDR3 extends over 16 amino acids. The CDR3 DNA sequence: TGCAGTGCTGGGGGACTAGCGGCCCGACTCTACAATGAGCAGTTCTTC. Amino acids: CSAGGLAARLYNEQFF.

This clonotype was recorded at least ten times. The chain combines TRBV7-8 with TRBJ2-7; D not resolved. The CDR3 spans 13 residues. The V end was cut by 2 bases, the J end by 0 bases, with 5 bases between. Germline CDR1 reads SGHVS; CDR2 reads FQNEAQ. Here the CDR3 reads CASSLQRSYEQYF. In nucleotides, the CDR3 is TGTGCCAGCAGCTTACAGCGCTCCTACGAGCAGTACTTC.

This clonotype occurred once. The gene calls are TRBV19 and TRBJ2-3; D might be TRBD2 (10 bases). This CDR3 has 19 residues. CDR1 is LNHDA and CDR2 is SQIVND in the germline V gene (reference sequence). The ends were cut back, 6 bases at V and 4 bases at J, with 29 bases in the middle. The CDR3 bases are TGTGCCAGTAGAGACAGGGGGAAGTGGCCTAGCGGGAGACCAGATACGCAGTATTTT. Amino acids: CASRDRGKWPSGRPDTQYF.

This clonotype showed up many times. The CDR3 DNA follows: TGTGCCAGCAGCGGACAGGGGTCCGAGACCCAGTACTTC. This translates into CASSGQGSETQYF. The chain couples TRBV7-2 to TRBJ2-5; TRBD1 matches 9 bases. Germline CDR1 reads SGHTA; CDR2 reads FQGNSA. Losses at the gene ends were 5 bases for V and 5 bases for J; bases not matched to a gene: 3. The CDR3 consists of 13 residues.

This clonotype was seen at least ten times. The chain uses TRBV11-2 and TRBJ1-3, with D possibly matching TRBD1 (6 bases). Deletions cut 2 bases from V and 0 bases from J, with 14 bases between. The CDR3 spans 17 residues. Germline lookup yields CDR1 SGHAT and CDR2 FQNNGV. CDR3 protein: CASSLSGGRPSGNTIYF. CDR3 nucleotides: TGTGCCAGCAGCTTATCCGGGGGCCGCCCCTCTGGAAACACCATATATTTT.

This clonotype has just a few counts. The rearrangement joins TRBV6-1 to TRBJ2-7, with 12 bases fitting TRBD1. This CDR3 contains 15 residues. After removal of 5 bases from V and 7 bases from J, the junction contained 9 bases not matched to a gene. Germline-derived CDR1 and CDR2 are MNHNS and SASEGT. The CDR3 region is CASSSAGQGAKEQYF. The CDR3 region has the DNA TGTGCCAGCAGTTCGGCGGGACAGGGGGCTAAAGAGCAGTACTTC.

To note about this clonotype: The junction differs from germline at one of its ends, possibly a read error. This chain links TRBV6-4 with TRBJ2-2, with unresolved D. This CDR3 comprises 14 residues. CDR1 is MRHNA and CDR2 is SNTAGT in the germline V gene. The CDR3 region is CASSYSASTGELFF. In DNA form, the CDR3 reads TGTGCCAGCAGTTACTCGGCCTCCACCGGGGAGCTGTTTTTT.

The chain carries TRBV20-1 and TRBJ2-7, with D hard to call. The CDR3 has 15 amino acids. The V and J ends lost 1 base and 0 bases respectively, with 13 bases between them. Germline-derived CDR1 and CDR2 are DFQATT and SNEGSKA (reference sequence). The CDR3: CSARAPAQSSYEQYF. The CDR3 DNA sequence: TGCAGTGCTAGAGCCCCGGCCCAGAGCTCCTACGAGCAGTACTTC.

This clonotype was seen more than once but under ten times. The chain recombines TRBV18 with TRBJ2-5; no firm D call. V was pared by 2 bases and J by 14 bases, with 12 bases between. The CDR3 sequence is 11 residues long. Germline CDR1 KGHSH, CDR2 LQKENI. The CDR3 spells CASSPSLQIYF. CDR3 DNA: TGTGCCAGCTCACCATCACTTCAAATTTACTTC.

At least ten counts were recorded for this clonotype. The chain uses TRBV2 and TRBJ2-1, with D perhaps being TRBD1 or TRBD2 (5 bases each). V was pared by 6 bases and J by 7 bases, with 16 bases between. Germline lookup yields CDR1 SNHLY and CDR2 FYNNEI. This CDR3 is 14 amino acids long. In DNA form, the CDR3 reads TGTGCCAGCAGCCCTAGGGGACCAGGGAATGAGCAGTTCTTC. Residues: CASSPRGPGNEQFF.

This clonotype was seen at least ten times. The V call is TRBV11-3, the J call TRBJ2-7; D perhaps matches TRBD1 (6 bases). Trimming shortened V by 5 bases and J by 3 bases, and 11 bases separated the two germline ends. Germline CDR1 and CDR2: SGHNT and YENEEA. The CDR3 length is 13 residues. Written as DNA, the CDR3 is TGTGCCAGCAGCGTATCACAGGGCTACGAGCAGTACTTC. Translation gives CASSVSQGYEQYF.